Listed here are 31 T cell receptor beta chains from one sample, sequenced in a study of blood T cell repertoires in COVID-19. TCRdb keeps only in-frame clones here, not all; method: immunoSEQ multiplex PCR. Among some 110,000 clones listed, approximately 90% were seen once. Sequencing was performed on peripheral blood. The receptors shown here come from a human donor in a cohort sampled during active COVID-19.

V gene TRBV28 combines with J gene TRBJ2-3; TRBD2 matches at 8 bases. V lost 6 bases to trimming and J lost 3 bases; unmatched junction nucleotides: 14. CDR1 and CDR2 (germline): MDHEN, SYDVKM. CDR3 length: 17 amino acids. The CDR3 region is CASSRFTAGVWTDTQYF. The DNA for the CDR3 is TGTGCCAGCAGCCGATTTACAGCGGGAGTGTGGACAGATACGCAGTATTTT.

The chain carries TRBV11-1 and TRBJ2-3; 15 bases map to TRBD2. Germline V gives CDR1 SGHAT, CDR2 FQDESV (reference sequence). V lost 5 bases, J lost 13 bases, and 13 bases stayed unmatched. The CDR3 sequence is 16 residues long. CDR3 residues: CASSQPGLAGGGVEYF. CDR3 in DNA: TGTGCCAGCAGCCAACCGGGACTAGCGGGGGGTGGAGTGGAGTATTTT.

The chain employs TRBV5-1 and TRBJ2-1, with D tentatively TRBD1 (6 bases). The CDR3 sequence is 14 residues long. Germline V gene sequence: CDR1 SGHRS, CDR2 YFSETQ. V was cut by 1 base and J by 4 bases, with 9 bases left in between. The CDR3 DNA sequence: TGCGCCAGCAGCTTGCCAGGACAGTACAATGAGCAGTTCTTC. Translating gives CASSLPGQYNEQFF.

This clone was seen a single time. For the CDR3, the DNA is TGTGCCATCGGACAGGCCGCCACTTCTAATGAAAAACTGTTTTTT. This codes for CAIGQAATSNEKLFF. This chain links TRBV10-3 with TRBJ1-4; 7 bases line up with TRBD1. CDR1 and CDR2 from the germline V gene are ENHRY and SYGVKD. V gave up 8 bases and J gave up 3 bases; unmatched junction bases: 9. The CDR3 consists of 15 residues.

The chain has TRBV28 and TRBJ2-7, with D maybe TRBD1 (6 bases). The CDR3 is 14 residues long. Looked up from germline, CDR1 is MDHEN and CDR2 is SYDVKM. V shed 8 bases and J shed 2 bases, with 16 bases lying between them. DNA for the CDR3: TGTGCCAGCGGGACACCGGGACGCCCCTACGAGCAGTACTTC. Its protein is CASGTPGRPYEQYF.

This chain joins TRBV5-1 and TRBJ2-1; 9 bases line up with TRBD2. Germline assignment: CDR1 SGHRS and CDR2 YFSETQ. With 3 bases clipped from V and 6 bases from J, the junction kept 7 bases outside the gene matches. This CDR3 contains 15 residues. The CDR3 loop is CASSSSGREGNEQFF. DNA for the CDR3: TGCGCCAGCAGCTCCTCGGGGCGGGAGGGCAATGAGCAGTTCTTC.

Notes on this clone: This sample includes further DNA sequences coding for the same CDR3. The genes are TRBV7-6 and TRBJ2-7; D might be TRBD1 (6 bases). V dropped 5 bases and J dropped 4 bases, with 9 bases sitting between them. The CDR3 sequence is 12 residues long. The V gene's germline CDR1 is SGHVS and CDR2 FNYEAQ. The CDR3 DNA follows: TGTGCCAGCAGCGCACAGGGTTACGAGCAGTACTTC. Its protein product is CASSAQGYEQYF.

The chain recombines TRBV29-1 with TRBJ1-2, with D hard to call. The CDR3 covers 14 residues. Germline values: CDR1 SQVTM, CDR2 ANQGSEA. Trimming took off 0 bases at V and 3 bases at J, with 11 bases between the two ends. In nucleotides, the CDR3 is TGCAGCGTTGAAGATCAGGAGGTTTACTATGGCTACACCTTC. Translating gives CSVEDQEVYYGYTF.

The rearrangement joins TRBV5-4 to TRBJ2-7; D is perhaps TRBD2 (5 bases). CDR1 is SGHNT and CDR2 is YYREEE in the germline V gene (reference sequence). The V end was cut by 3 bases, the J end by 4 bases, with 14 bases between. This CDR3 contains 14 residues. For the CDR3, the DNA is TGTGCCAGCAGCTCCTTGCTGGGCGGGTACGAGCAGTACTTC. Its translation is CASSSLLGGYEQYF.

The CDR3 is CATRRRHRDREGDTEAFF. The CDR3, as DNA: TGTGCCACCAGGCGACGGCACCGGGACAGGGAAGGGGACACTGAAGCTTTCTTT. This sequence joins TRBV24-1 and TRBJ1-1, with 9 bases that match TRBD1. The CDR3 totals 18 residues. The J segment lost 3 bases and the V segment lost 7 bases, leaving 17 bases of the junction unmatched. Per germline, CDR1 KGHDR and CDR2 SFDVKD.

As DNA, the CDR3 is TGTGCCAGCAACAAGCAGGGGCCCGGGGAGCTGTTTTTT. It encodes CASNKQGPGELFF. This rearrangement joins TRBV5-5 to TRBJ2-2, with D possibly matching TRBD1 (6 bases). Germline CDR1 and CDR2: SGHKS and YYEKEE (reference sequence). Trimming stripped 6 bases from V and 6 bases from J, with 12 bases between. This CDR3 has 13 amino acids.

The chain has TRBV9 and TRBJ2-3, with TRBD2 matching over 11 bases. The J segment lost 0 bases and the V segment lost 0 bases, leaving 12 bases of the junction unmatched. Germline assignment: CDR1 SGDLS and CDR2 YYNGEE. The CDR3 runs 20 residues. The chain's CDR3 is CASSVAPTSGGRPSTDTQYF. The CDR3 nucleotides read TGTGCCAGCAGCGTAGCTCCCACTAGCGGGGGCCGACCTAGCACAGATACGCAGTATTTT.

This rearrangement joins TRBV6-6 to TRBJ1-2, with D maybe TRBD1 (5 bases). This CDR3 is 13 amino acids long. Germline V lookup: CDR1 MNHNY, CDR2 SVGAGI (reference sequence). V was cut by 0 bases and J by 8 bases, with 10 bases left in between. CDR3 nucleotide sequence: TGTGCCAGCAGTTACTCCCAGGGTCGAGGCTACACCTTC. This gives the protein CASSYSQGRGYTF.

A few counts support this clone. This chain connects TRBV7-9 to TRBJ2-2; maybe TRBD1 (5 bases). Trimming took off 1 base at V and 5 bases at J, with 8 bases between the two ends. CDR3 length: 14 residues. Germline V CDR1 and CDR2: SEHNR, FQNEAQ (reference sequence). In nucleotides, the CDR3 is TGTGCCAGCAGCTTAGTACAGGTAACCGGGGAGCTGTTTTTT. This sequence encodes CASSLVQVTGELFF.

This rearrangement joins TRBV27 to TRBJ2-3; the match to TRBD2 covers 14 bases. Germline V CDR1 and CDR2: MNHEY, SMNVEV (reference sequence). CDR3 length equals 17 residues. Trimming at V came to 6 bases and at J to 2 bases, leaving 7 bases not matched to a gene. CDR3 DNA: TGTGCCAGCAGAAGCCCGGGACTAGCGGGAGACACAGATACGCAGTATTTT. The encoded protein is CASRSPGLAGDTDTQYF.

V gene TRBV27 combines with J gene TRBJ2-3; 7 bases are a match to TRBD2. The germline V gene encodes CDR1 MNHEY and CDR2 SMNVEV (reference sequence). This CDR3 has 14 residues. The V segment lost 3 bases and the J segment 1 base; nucleotides outside the gene matches: 1. CDR3 DNA: TGTGCCAGCAGTTTTCTAGCGGGCACAGATACGCAGTATTTT. This translates into CASSFLAGTDTQYF.

The chain joins TRBV11-2 to TRBJ2-2; no definite D call. Germline V gives CDR1 SGHAT, CDR2 FQNNGV. The V and J ends lost 0 bases and 6 bases respectively, with 14 bases between them. The CDR3 is made up of 16 amino acids. CDR3 residues: CASSLDRLQRAGELFF. DNA for the CDR3: TGTGCCAGCAGCTTAGATCGGCTCCAACGGGCCGGGGAGCTGTTTTTT.

This sequence joins TRBV3-1 (or the pseudogene TRBV3-2) and TRBJ1-5; D may be TRBD1 (6 bases). Germline lookup yields CDR1 LGHDT and CDR2 YNNKEL (reference sequence). V shed 3 bases and J shed 2 bases, with 11 bases lying between them. The CDR3 is made up of 15 amino acids. For the CDR3, the DNA is TGTGCCAGCAGCCAGGAGACAGGAGGCAATCAGCCCCAGCATTTT. Translating gives CASSQETGGNQPQHF.

V and J are TRBV13 and TRBJ2-7; 7 nucleotides match TRBD2. V was pared by 0 bases and J by 4 bases, with 0 bases of the junction left unmatched. The CDR3 loop spans 13 amino acids. CDR1 PRHDT and CDR2 FYEKMQ come from the germline V gene (reference sequence). CDR3 nucleotide sequence: TGTGCCAGCAGCTTAGGCGGGGGGTACGAGCAGTACTTC. As protein: CASSLGGGYEQYF.

The chain has TRBV3-1 (or the pseudogene TRBV3-2) and TRBJ2-5; D gene uncertain. The germline V and J ends were trimmed by 4 bases and 1 base, with 10 bases remaining between them. CDR3 length: 14 residues. Germline values: CDR1 LGHDT, CDR2 YNNKEL (reference sequence). The CDR3 DNA is TGTGCCAGCAGCCCCTACGGCGGCCAAGAGACCCAGTACTTC. As protein: CASSPYGGQETQYF.

Comments on this clone: At one end the junction does not follow the germline gene, possibly because of a read error. The chain recombines TRBV7-7 with TRBJ2-7, with 9 bases matching TRBD1. CDR1 and CDR2 (germline): SSHAT, FNYEAQ (reference sequence). The CDR3 runs 14 residues. CDR3 nucleotide sequence: TGTGCTAGCAGCTTAGCGACAGGGGGAGGCGAGCAGTACTTC. Protein product: CASSLATGGGEQYF.

As for this clone: Other DNA sequences of this sample code for an identical CDR3. The genes are TRBV5-1 and TRBJ1-2, with 12 bases that match TRBD1. The CDR3 loop spans 15 amino acids. Germline V gene sequence: CDR1 SGHRS, CDR2 YFSETQ. The V segment lost 4 bases and the J segment 6 bases; nucleotides outside the gene matches: 7. DNA of the CDR3: TGCGCCAGCAGCCTAGGGGACAGGGGGCCAGATGGCTACACCTTC. Protein: CASSLGDRGPDGYTF.

CDR3 sequence: CASSWDRAYNSPLHF. CDR3 bases: TGTGCCAGCAGCTGGGACAGGGCCTATAATTCACCCCTCCACTTT. This rearrangement joins TRBV13 to TRBJ1-6; 9 nucleotides agree with TRBD1. Germline V gene lookup returns CDR1 PRHDT and CDR2 FYEKMQ (reference sequence). CDR3 length: 15 amino acids. V shed 4 bases and J 2 bases; nucleotides not matched to a gene: 0.

This clone was observed a single time. V is TRBV18 and J is TRBJ2-7, with 7 bases matching TRBD2. With 1 base clipped from V and 6 bases from J, the junction kept 3 bases outside the gene matches. Germline assignment: CDR1 KGHSH and CDR2 LQKENI. There are 13 residues in the CDR3. CDR3 amino acids: CASSPQGGLEQYF. The CDR3 DNA reads TGTGCCAGCTCACCACAGGGAGGGCTCGAGCAGTACTTC.

The chain joins TRBV27 to TRBJ2-7, with 10 bases aligning to TRBD2. This CDR3 has 15 residues. The trim removed 5 bases at V and 6 bases at J, leaving 10 bases unmatched. Germline values: CDR1 MNHEY, CDR2 SMNVEV (reference sequence). CDR3 sequence reads: CASSPLAGEGAEQYF. In DNA, the CDR3 is TGTGCCAGCAGTCCCCTAGCGGGAGAAGGGGCCGAGCAGTACTTC.

V and J are TRBV7-3 and TRBJ2-1; D is perhaps TRBD2 (6 bases). CDR1 SGHTA and CDR2 FQGTGA come from the germline V gene. The CDR3 loop spans 14 amino acids. V was clipped by 1 base and J by 7 bases, with 11 bases between them. The DNA for the CDR3 is TGTGCCAGCAGCTTAAGCGGCGGGATAAATGAGCAGTTCTTC. Amino acids: CASSLSGGINEQFF.

This clone has just one count. V gene TRBV19 combines with J gene TRBJ2-5; D remains unclear. The CDR3 is 15 amino acids. Trimming took 7 bases from V and 4 from J, leaving 19 bases between them. Germline CDR1 is LNHDA and CDR2 is SQIVND (reference sequence). DNA of the CDR3: TGTGCCAGTACCCCCGGTCCTACCGCTGGAGAGACCCAGTACTTC. Translation: CASTPGPTAGETQYF.

The chain combines TRBV10-1 with TRBJ2-4; 9 bases fit TRBD2. Germline trimming cut 1 base from V and 2 bases from J; bases unmatched to any gene: 6. There are 17 residues in the CDR3. Germline lookup yields CDR1 WNHNN and CDR2 SYGVQD (reference sequence). CDR3 sequence: CASSEYASGTSKNIQYF. The CDR3 nucleotides are TGCGCCAGCAGTGAGTACGCTAGCGGGACATCCAAAAACATTCAGTACTTC.

The J gene is TRBJ2-7, the V gene TRBV19; tentatively, D is TRBD1 (6 bases). The V gene's germline CDR1 is LNHDA and CDR2 SQIVND (reference sequence). V was cut by 6 bases and J by 6 bases, with 24 bases left in between. The CDR3 runs 16 residues. The CDR3 DNA follows: TGTGCCAGTAGCTCCAGCCCCAGGGGCGGACGTGGCGAGCAGTACTTC. Translated, it gives CASSSSPRGGRGEQYF. The variable domain in full, with the rest retrieved from reference TRBV19 and TRBJ2-7, is DGGITQSPKYLFRKEGQNVTLSCEQNLNHDAMYWYRQDPGQGLRLIYYSQIVNDFQKGDIAEGYSVSREKKESFPLTVTSAQKNPTAFYLCASSSSPRGGRGEQYFGPGTRLTVT.

The V call is TRBV30, the J call TRBJ1-1; 12 bases fit TRBD1. Germline V CDR1 and CDR2: GTSNPN, SVGIG (reference sequence). After removal of 4 bases from V and 2 bases from J, the junction contained 11 bases not matched to a gene. CDR3 length: 17 residues. The CDR3 is CAWKYRGTGGLNTEAFF. The DNA for the CDR3 is TGTGCCTGGAAATACCGAGGGACAGGGGGCCTAAACACTGAAGCTTTCTTT.

The chain couples TRBV30 to TRBJ1-3; D ambiguous. The V end lost 5 bases, the J end lost 4 bases, and 12 bases lay between the germline ends. CDR3 length equals 13 residues. Germline values: CDR1 GTSNPN, CDR2 SVGIG (reference sequence). The CDR3: CAWDAVPGNTIYF. CDR3 bases: TGTGCCTGGGATGCGGTTCCCGGAAACACCATATATTTT.